A single T cell receptor beta chain is shown here with its context. The antigen remains undetermined. The trim removed 2 bases at V and 9 bases at J, leaving 4 bases unmatched. This CDR3 comprises 12 residues. Germline V gives CDR1 SGHNT, CDR2 YYREEE (reference sequence). This record belongs to a study of response to subunit inactivated influenza vaccine. Study-wide findings and caveats: Authors suggested each seasonal influenza vaccination recruits few new T cells.

Each CDR3 protein is one row after TCRdb ran MiXCR on the RT-PCR reads. This table has a few hundred thousand distinct CDR3 sequences, 12% appearing once. J is TRBJ2-7 and V is TRBV5-4; 8 bases are a match to TRBD1. Sequencing was performed on non-naive T cells sorted from PBMCs, taken 14 to 15 days before vaccination. The clonotype originates from a man aged 45-60 years who received an inactivated influenza vaccine. The CDR3 spells CASSFSGGRQYF. DNA for the CDR3: TGTGCCAGCAGCTTCTCAGGGGGCCGGCAGTACTTC.